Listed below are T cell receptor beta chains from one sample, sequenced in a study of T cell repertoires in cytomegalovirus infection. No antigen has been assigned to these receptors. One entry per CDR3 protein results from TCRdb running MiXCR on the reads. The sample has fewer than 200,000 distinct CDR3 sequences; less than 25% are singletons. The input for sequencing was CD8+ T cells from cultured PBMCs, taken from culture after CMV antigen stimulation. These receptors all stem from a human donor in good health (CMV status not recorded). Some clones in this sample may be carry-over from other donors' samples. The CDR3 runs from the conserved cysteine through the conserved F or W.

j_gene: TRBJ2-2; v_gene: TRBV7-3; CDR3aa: CASSPGTSGGTIESGELFF
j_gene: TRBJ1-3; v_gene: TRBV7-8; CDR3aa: CASSSPDSSGNTIYF
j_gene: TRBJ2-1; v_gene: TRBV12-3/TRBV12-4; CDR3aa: CASSIIPEDEQFF
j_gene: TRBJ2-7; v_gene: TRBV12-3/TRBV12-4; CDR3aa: CASKGQGMVEQYF
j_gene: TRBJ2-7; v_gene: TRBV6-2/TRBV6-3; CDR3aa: CASSSGLAISYEQYF
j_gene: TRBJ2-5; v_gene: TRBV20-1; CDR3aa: CSARIAGGLQETQYF
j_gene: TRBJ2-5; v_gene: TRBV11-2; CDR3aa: CASSLEKEGQSQETQYF
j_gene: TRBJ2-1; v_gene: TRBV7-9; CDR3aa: CASSSNNRDRVSYNEQFF
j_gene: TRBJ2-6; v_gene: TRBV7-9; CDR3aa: CASSEAGTGANVLTF
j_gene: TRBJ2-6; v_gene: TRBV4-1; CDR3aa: CASAAGSGGANVLTF
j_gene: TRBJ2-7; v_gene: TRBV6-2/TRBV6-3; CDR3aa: CASSSPRAGTYEQYF
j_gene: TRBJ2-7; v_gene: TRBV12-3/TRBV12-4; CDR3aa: CASSFGGAVYEQYF
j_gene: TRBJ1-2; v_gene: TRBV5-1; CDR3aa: CASSLGPYLSADGYTF
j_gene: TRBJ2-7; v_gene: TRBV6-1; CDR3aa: CVSPGQGLYEQYF
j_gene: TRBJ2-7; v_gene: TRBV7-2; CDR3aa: CASSLGFGTDYEQYF